This T cell receptor beta chain was recovered during a study of human T cells and chemical hapten exposure. Study in general: Women made up most patients, who had alopecia areata, totalis or universalis. Study observations and caveats: A positive correlation with patch test score was shown by PT1 expanded TCR counts. Expanded TCRs formed significantly more large CDR3 similarity clusters than controls.

Via MiXCR, TCRdb re-called the RACE reads, giving one row per CDR3 protein. The sample contains 370,000 or so distinct CDR3 sequences, roughly 4.8% of which appear only once. Indicated time point: patch test 1, 2 weeks after DPC sensitization. This sample's treatment: therapeutic diphenylcyclopropenone sensitization with weekly scalp DPC. Total RNA came from unfractionated whole blood. This clonotype has ten or more counts. Its antigen is as yet unknown. Sample: whole blood, taken in connection with sensitization to the hapten diphenylcyclopropenone (DPC). The origin of this receptor is a woman aged 45 to 65 with alopecia areata. Some clones in this sample may be carry-over from other donors' samples.

CDR3 sequence: CASFLVLHQAHSPLHF. The DNA of the CDR3 is TGTGCCAGCTTCCTGGTGCTCCATCAAGCCCATTCACCCCTCCACTTT. The genes are TRBV12-3 or TRBV12-4 and TRBJ1-6, with D unclear. Trimming pared 8 bases from V and 8 bases from J, leaving 22 bases between. CDR3 length: 16 amino acids.